The entry below describes one TCR beta chain. Its cognate antigen is unknown. Some clones are missing from TCRdb's copy, which holds only in-frame ones; the method was immunoSEQ multiplex PCR. Of approximately 70,000 clones listed, approximately 80% were seen once; the top ten hold 0.39%. The sample belongs to a study of graft-versus-host responses after intestinal transplantation. This TCR was sampled from a human donor who was the organ donor for an intestinal transplant. The starting material was unstimulated CD4+ T cells sorted from spleen or lymph node cells, obtained before transplant.

CDR3 sequence: CASSPRGVGAFF. The DNA of the CDR3 is TGTGCCAGCAGTCCCAGGGGAGTCGGAGCTTTCTTT. This chain connects TRBV27 to TRBJ1-1; the D gene is possibly TRBD1 (6 bases). Germline assignment: CDR1 MNHEY and CDR2 SMNVEV (reference sequence). This CDR3 comprises 12 residues. Between the trimmed V and J ends, which lost 5 bases and 10 bases, there was a span of 14 bases.